This entry lists 22 T cell receptor beta chains sequenced from one sample in a study of OX40 agonist ivuxolimab in advanced cancers. TCRdb's copy holds only in-frame clones and misses some; the assay was immunoSEQ multiplex PCR. The table records about 85,000 clones, roughly 85% of them present only once. The sample consisted of CD4+ or CD8+ T cells sorted from blood, taken in a trial of the OX40 agonist ivuxolimab. These TCRs come from an adult with an advanced solid tumor such as melanoma, head and neck, liver or kidney cancer.

The chain links TRBV28 to TRBJ1-2; TRBD1 is a possible D gene (6 bases). V was trimmed by 3 bases and J by 4 bases, leaving 12 bases between them. This CDR3 contains 14 residues. Per germline, CDR1 MDHEN and CDR2 SYDVKM. The chain's CDR3 is CASSLGPGAYGYTF. In nucleotides, the CDR3 is TGTGCCAGCAGTTTGGGGCCGGGGGCCTATGGCTACACCTTC.

This sequence joins TRBV5-1 and TRBJ2-3; 11 bases map to TRBD2. The J segment lost 2 bases and the V segment lost 3 bases, leaving 8 bases of the junction unmatched. Germline V gene sequence: CDR1 SGHRS, CDR2 YFSETQ. This CDR3 is built from 17 residues. CDR3 in amino acids: CASSSMLAGGATDTQYF. DNA for the CDR3: TGCGCCAGCAGCTCGATGCTAGCGGGGGGCGCCACAGATACGCAGTATTTT.

The chain combines TRBV28 with TRBJ1-2; 11 nucleotides agree with TRBD1. V shed 7 bases and J 0 bases; nucleotides not matched to a gene: 4. Germline-derived CDR1 and CDR2 are MDHEN and SYDVKM. The CDR3 loop spans 15 amino acids. The chain's CDR3 is CASKGQGGANYGYTF. The DNA for the CDR3 is TGTGCCAGCAAGGGACAGGGGGGGGCTAACTATGGCTACACCTTC.

A note on this clone: The CDR3 end shows no conserved phenylalanine or tryptophan, and so a read error is likely. The limits of the CDR3 on the DNA are not certain, so only TCRdb's listed CDR3 is given. The J gene is TRBJ1-5, the V gene TRBV6-4. 13 amino acids form the CDR3, both terminal residues included. Germline V gene sequence: CDR1 MRHNA, CDR2 SNTAGT. CDR3 residues: CASSDEVGGPYSI.

The chain has TRBV5-1 and TRBJ2-1; either TRBD1 or TRBD2 may fit D (5 bases each). The V and J ends lost 1 base and 7 bases respectively, with 15 bases between them. The CDR3 loop spans 15 amino acids. The germline V gene has CDR1 SGHRS and CDR2 YFSETQ. In nucleotides, the CDR3 is TGCGCCAGCAGCTTGTTCCCCGGGGACGGGAATGAGCAGTTCTTC. Protein sequence: CASSLFPGDGNEQFF.

The sample holds one count of this clone. V and J are TRBV18 and TRBJ1-1; D remains ambiguous. The CDR3 loop spans 14 amino acids. With 6 bases removed from V and 1 base from J, the gap between germline ends came to 12 bases. The germline gives CDR1 KGHSH, CDR2 LQKENI. CDR3: CASSPYNQNTEAFF. The CDR3 bases are TGTGCCAGCTCCCCATATAACCAGAACACTGAAGCTTTCTTT.

The J gene is TRBJ1-2, the V gene TRBV5-4; weak D call: TRBD1 (5 bases). The CDR3 spans 13 residues. The germline gives CDR1 SGHNT, CDR2 YYREEE (reference sequence). V dropped 4 bases and J dropped 8 bases, with 15 bases sitting between them. For the CDR3, the DNA is TGTGCCAGCAGCCCCGCCGCAGGGTTGGGCTACACCTTC. Amino acids: CASSPAAGLGYTF. The full variable domain, rest sourced from reference TRBV5-4 and TRBJ1-2, is ETGVTQSPTHLIKTRGQQVTLRCSSQSGHNTVSWYQQALGQGPQFIFQYYREEENGRGNFPPRFSGLQFPNYSSELNVNALELDDSALYLCASSPAAGLGYTFGSGTRLTVV.

V is TRBV30 and J is TRBJ1-3; TRBD1 might be the D (5 bases). CDR1 and CDR2 (germline): GTSNPN, SVGIG (reference sequence). The CDR3 has 15 amino acids. V was cut by 4 bases and J by 4 bases, with 17 bases left in between. Here the CDR3 DNA reads TGTGCCTGGACCCACGGGACGTTAACGGGAAACACCATATATTTT. Translating gives CAWTHGTLTGNTIYF.

CDR3: CASSSIRVRTEAFF. The CDR3 nucleotides are TGTGCCAGCAGCTCCATCAGGGTTAGAACTGAAGCTTTCTTT. This chain links TRBV11-2 with TRBJ1-1, with D possibly matching TRBD1 (5 bases). CDR3 length equals 14 residues. CDR1 SGHAT and CDR2 FQNNGV come from the germline V gene. The V gene lost 4 bases and the J gene lost 5 bases, with 14 bases spanning the gap. Full variable domain (rest looked up from reference TRBV11-2 and TRBJ1-1): EAGVAQSPRYKIIEKRQSVAFWCNPISGHATLYWYQQILGQGPKLLIQFQNNGVVDDSQLPKDRFSAERLKGVDSTLKIQPAKLEDSAVYLCASSSIRVRTEAFFGQGTRLTVV.

This clone was seen just once. The V call is TRBV2, the J call TRBJ1-5, with a tentative D call TRBD1 (6 bases). The CDR3 consists of 14 residues. Per the germline V gene, CDR1 is SNHLY and CDR2 is FYNNEI. V lost 7 bases, J lost 3 bases, and 13 bases lay in between. CDR3 amino acids: CASKTDSINQPQHF. CDR3 nucleotide sequence: TGTGCCAGCAAAACGGACAGCATCAATCAGCCCCAGCATTTT.

This clone occurred a few times. The chain joins TRBV30 to TRBJ1-2; no clear D. This CDR3 is 14 amino acids long. V was pared by 3 bases and J by 7 bases, with 18 bases between. Germline-derived CDR1 and CDR2 are GTSNPN and SVGIG (reference sequence). DNA of the CDR3: TGTGCCTGGAGCGACCAAGTTGTGGAAGCTGGCTACACCTTC. Protein: CAWSDQVVEAGYTF.

Regarding this clone: Germline and junction disagree at one end, which may indicate a read error. The V and J genes are TRBV5-4 and TRBJ1-2; D is ambiguous. CDR1 SGHNT and CDR2 YYREEE come from the germline V gene (reference sequence). The CDR3 consists of 16 residues. The CDR3 spells CASSQGIRQALVGYTF. In DNA form, the CDR3 reads TGCGCCAGCAGCCAAGGGATCAGGCAGGCCCTGGTGGGCTACACCTTC.

This chain joins TRBV30 and TRBJ1-4; maybe TRBD1 (6 bases). The CDR3 contains 15 residues. V lost 3 bases and J 7 bases, leaving 18 bases between the germline ends. Germline V gene data show CDR1 as GTSNPN and CDR2 as SVGIG (reference sequence). The CDR3 spells CAWSDGGQGSEKLFF. Here the CDR3 DNA reads TGTGCCTGGAGCGATGGGGGGCAGGGTAGTGAAAAACTGTTTTTT.

This chain uses TRBV4-1 with TRBJ2-5; possibly TRBD1 for D (6 bases). Per the germline V gene, CDR1 is MGHRA and CDR2 is YSYEKL. The CDR3 runs to 16 residues. V was cut by 1 base and J by 5 bases, with 17 bases left in between. In DNA, the CDR3 is TGCGCCAGCAGCCAAGGGGAAAACAGGGTTGGGGAGACCCAGTACTTC. Translating gives CASSQGENRVGETQYF.

The rearrangement uses TRBV6-1 and TRBJ2-7; 8 nucleotides align to TRBD2. The CDR3 totals 15 residues. Per the germline V gene, CDR1 is MNHNS and CDR2 is SASEGT. J gave up 0 bases and V 7 bases, and 8 bases lay outside the gene matches. Written as DNA, the CDR3 is TGTGCCAGCACCCGAGTTAGCGGGACCTCCTACGAGCAGTACTTC. This translates into CASTRVSGTSYEQYF.

The chain recombines TRBV4-1 with TRBJ2-3, with TRBD2 matching 8 bases. Germline lookup yields CDR1 MGHRA and CDR2 YSYEKL. The CDR3 has 14 residues. Trimming cost V 1 base and J 4 bases; bases outside gene matches: 1. Written as DNA, the CDR3 is TGCGCCAGCAGCCAAGCTAGCGGGTCAGATACGCAGTATTTT. It specifies CASSQASGSDTQYF.

This rearrangement joins TRBV7-9 to TRBJ2-3, with TRBD1 as a possible D gene (6 bases). Germline CDR1 and CDR2: SEHNR and FQNEAQ (reference sequence). The CDR3 runs to 13 residues. Between the trimmed V and J ends, which lost 9 bases and 3 bases, there was a span of 13 bases. The DNA of the CDR3 is TGTGCCAGTCTGACAGGTCCGACAGATACGCAGTATTTT. Protein product: CASLTGPTDTQYF.

This clone appeared a few times. This chain joins TRBV6-5 and TRBJ1-4; 7 nucleotides align to TRBD1. Germline V CDR1 and CDR2: MNHEY, SVGAGI. J lost 4 bases, V lost 2 bases, and 1 base had no gene match. The CDR3 has 14 amino acids. The CDR3 nucleotides are TGTGCCAGCAGTTACGGGACAGTTAATGAAAAACTGTTTTTT. Its translation: CASSYGTVNEKLFF.

The chain carries TRBV5-1 and TRBJ2-2; D remains unclear. The germline CDR1 and CDR2 sequences are SGHRS and YFSETQ. The CDR3 runs to 13 residues. V was cut by 0 bases and J by 5 bases, with 5 bases left in between. The CDR3 DNA is TGCGCCAGCAGCTTGGAAGGGACCGGGGAGCTGTTTTTT. The encoded protein is CASSLEGTGELFF.

The chain links TRBV9 to TRBJ1-3; 12 positions match TRBD1. CDR1 SGDLS and CDR2 YYNGEE come from the germline V gene. The V segment lost 7 bases and the J segment 4 bases; nucleotides outside the gene matches: 9. The CDR3 consists of 16 residues. The CDR3 sequence is CASGKGQGAPGNTIYF. The CDR3, as DNA: TGTGCCAGCGGAAAGGGACAGGGGGCGCCAGGAAACACCATATATTTT.

The chain employs TRBV6-8 and TRBJ2-7; a weak D match, TRBD2 (5 bases). The CDR3 has 15 amino acids. The ends were cut back, 0 bases at V and 2 bases at J, with 11 bases in the middle. The germline gives CDR1 MNHGY, CDR2 SAAAGT. The DNA of the CDR3 is TGTGCCAGCAGTTACTCTTCGGGGAAACCCTACGAGCAGTACTTC. It translates to CASSYSSGKPYEQYF.

The chain couples TRBV15 to TRBJ1-4, with 10 bases matching TRBD1. This CDR3 has 17 amino acids. Trimming at V came to 4 bases and at J to 5 bases, leaving 10 bases not matched to a gene. Germline V CDR1 and CDR2: LNHNV, YYDKDF (reference sequence). This CDR3 is CATSISRRDRGNEKLFF. CDR3 nucleotide sequence: TGTGCCACCAGCATCTCTCGCCGGGACAGGGGAAATGAAAAACTGTTTTTT.